These T cell receptor beta chains were read from a single sample in a study of T cells after yellow fever vaccination. TCRdb processed the 5' RACE reads anew with MiXCR; each CDR3 protein has one entry. The sample has hundreds of thousands of distinct CDR3 sequences; over 9% are singletons. The sequences come from PBMCs, collected on the day of the yellow fever booster vaccination. All receptors come from a man aged 25-45 years who received the YFV17D yellow fever vaccine. Both conserved end residues are part of each CDR3. Fields, in order: V gene, J gene, clone size, D gene, CDR3 protein, CDR3 DNA. The D gene is left open where the match is weak. For some rows the clone size is stated as once, few or many, or as a class when expanded; others skip it.

>TRBV7-2|TRBJ2-7|-|-
CASSLASSVGGSEQYF
TGTGCCAGCAGCTTAGCGTCGTCAGTTGGAGGTAGCGAGCAGTACTTC
>TRBV13|TRBJ1-2|few|-
CASSLVVWGADYGYTF
TGTGCCAGCAGCTTAGTAGTATGGGGGGCGGACTATGGCTACACCTTC
>TRBV6-2/TRBV6-3|TRBJ2-2|many|-
CASSDSGELFF
TGTGCCAGCAGCGACTCCGGGGAGCTGTTTTTT
>TRBV7-3|TRBJ2-1|-|-
CASSSVLSDEQFF
TGTGCCAGCAGCTCTGTCCTTAGCGATGAGCAGTTCTTC
>TRBV2|TRBJ2-2|few|-
CASNLMDWHGELFF
TGTGCCAGCAACCTGATGGACTGGCACGGGGAGCTGTTTTTT
>TRBV7-2|TRBJ1-1|many|-
CASSFRGGADTEAFF
TGTGCCAGCAGTTTTCGCGGGGGGGCTGACACTGAAGCTTTCTTT
>TRBV5-1|TRBJ2-3|-|TRBD1
CASTPGQLTDTQYF
TGCGCCAGCACCCCGGGACAGCTCACAGATACGCAGTATTTT
>TRBV6-1|TRBJ1-1|few|-
CASRKLGGNTEAFF
TGTGCCAGCAGAAAATTAGGGGGTAACACTGAAGCTTTCTTT
>TRBV2|TRBJ2-5|few|-
CASSEAEGGQQETQYF
TGTGCCAGCAGTGAAGCGGAGGGTGGGCAGCAAGAGACCCAGTACTTC
>TRBV7-9|TRBJ2-3|few|-
CASTTWLGRGNTQYF
TGTGCCAGCACCACGTGGTTGGGACGTGGAAATACGCAGTATTTT
>TRBV7-2|TRBJ2-3|few|TRBD1
CASSQRDRGFDTQYF
TGTGCCAGCAGCCAGCGGGACAGGGGGTTTGATACGCAGTATTTT
>TRBV29-1|TRBJ2-1|-|-
CSGRGLAELYNEQFF
TGCAGCGGGCGGGGGCTAGCGGAACTTTACAATGAGCAGTTCTTC
>TRBV10-3|TRBJ2-1|few|TRBD1
CAIGQPGTGINEQFF
TGTGCCATCGGTCAGCCCGGGACAGGGATCAATGAGCAGTTCTTC
>TRBV27|TRBJ1-1|few|TRBD1
CASSFADRMTEDTEAFF
TGTGCCAGCAGTTTTGCGGACAGGATGACGGAGGACACTGAAGCTTTCTTT
>TRBV11-2|TRBJ2-7|-|TRBD2
CASSFGTSVYEQYF
TGTGCCAGCAGCTTCGGGACTAGCGTGTACGAGCAGTACTTC
>TRBV30|TRBJ1-5|few|TRBD1
CAWSVQTGSNQPQHF
TGTGCCTGGAGTGTCCAGACAGGGAGCAATCAGCCCCAGCATTTT
>TRBV9|TRBJ2-3|-|-
CASSVTGTSSTDTQYF
TGTGCCAGCAGCGTAACCGGGACTTCTAGCACAGATACGCAGTATTTT
>TRBV11-2|TRBJ2-7|few|TRBD1
CASSWDRFFEQYF
TGTGCCAGCAGCTGGGACAGGTTCTTCGAGCAGTACTTC
>TRBV5-6|TRBJ1-2|many|TRBD1
CASSLRGGQGRHGYTF
TGTGCCAGCAGCTTGAGGGGAGGACAGGGACGGCATGGCTACACCTTC
>TRBV20-1|TRBJ1-5|many|TRBD1
CSARDPRQGAAQPQHF
TGCAGTGCTAGAGACCCTCGACAGGGAGCGGCTCAGCCCCAGCATTTT
>TRBV6-1|TRBJ1-5|few|-
CASRKDGSNQPQHF
TGTGCCAGCAGAAAGGACGGTAGCAATCAGCCCCAGCATTTT
>TRBV7-9|TRBJ1-3|-|-
CASSSRRGVYGNTIYF
TGTGCCAGCAGCTCCCGACGAGGGGTTTATGGAAACACCATATATTTT
>TRBV15|TRBJ1-5|few|-
CATRGGYDQPQHF
TGTGCCACCAGGGGGGGTTATGATCAGCCCCAGCATTTT
>TRBV6-1|TRBJ1-4|many|TRBD1
CASRRDRRNEKLFF
TGTGCCAGCAGGAGGGACAGGCGTAATGAAAAACTGTTTTTT
>TRBV5-1|TRBJ2-7|-|TRBD2
CASSASGLAGYEQYF
TGCGCCAGCAGCGCCTCGGGACTAGCGGGGTACGAGCAGTACTTC
>TRBV4-3|TRBJ1-2|-|-
CASSQGGGARRAYGYTF
TGCGCCAGCAGCCAAGGGGGTGGGGCCCGGAGGGCCTATGGCTACACCTTC
>TRBV18|TRBJ1-6|-|-
CASSPEISYNSPLHF
TGTGCCAGCTCGCCAGAGATCTCCTATAATTCACCCCTCCACTTT
>TRBV6-2/TRBV6-3|TRBJ2-2|once|-
CASTTPGFSTGELFF
TGTGCCAGCACCACCCCAGGGTTTTCTACCGGGGAGCTGTTTTTT
>TRBV19|TRBJ1-2|many|-
CASSPFEMTGYGYTF
TGTGCCAGTAGCCCCTTCGAGATGACAGGCTATGGCTACACCTTC
>TRBV20-1|TRBJ2-1|-|TRBD2
CSASWEGFNEQFF
TGCAGTGCTAGTTGGGAGGGTTTCAATGAGCAGTTCTTC
>TRBV19|TRBJ1-1|-|TRBD1
CASGRRTGGWETEAFF
TGTGCCAGTGGACGGCGGACAGGGGGATGGGAGACTGAAGCTTTCTTT